This T cell receptor (beta chain) was retrieved from a study of blood T cell repertoires in COVID-19. For the study at large: COVID-19 samples, acute and convalescent, were from the United States, Italy and Spain. In each case, the material was cDNA or gDNA derived from T cells, B-cell-depleted T cells, or PBMCs.

V shed 7 bases and J shed 0 bases, with 13 bases lying between them. Germline V CDR1 and CDR2: SQVTM, ANQGSEA. CDR3 length: 13 amino acids. In the study's own analysis: Amplification with reference gene primers provided the estimates of nucleated cell counts. The assay was immunoSEQ multiplex PCR, and TCRdb's table has in-frame clones only and misses some. From that table come the V and J calls and clone size; the DNA was used to work out D and trimming. The sample holds about 100,000 clones, about 78% seen once. The receptor was derived from a man aged 50 or older who had recovered from COVID-19. The sequencing input was peripheral blood. V is TRBV29-1 and J is TRBJ2-7; tentative D call: TRBD1 (5 bases). Here the CDR3 reads CSAVGAYSYEQYF. The CDR3 DNA follows: TGCAGCGCAGTAGGGGCATACTCCTACGAGCAGTACTTC.